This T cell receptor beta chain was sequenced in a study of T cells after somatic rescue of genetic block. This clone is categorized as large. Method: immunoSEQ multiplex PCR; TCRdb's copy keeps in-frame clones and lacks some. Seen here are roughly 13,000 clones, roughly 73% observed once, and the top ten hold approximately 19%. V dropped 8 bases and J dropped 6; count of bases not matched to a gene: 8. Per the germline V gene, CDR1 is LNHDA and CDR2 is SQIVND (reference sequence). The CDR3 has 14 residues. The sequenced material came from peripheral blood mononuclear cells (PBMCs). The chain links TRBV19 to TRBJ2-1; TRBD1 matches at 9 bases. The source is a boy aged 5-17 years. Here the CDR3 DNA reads TGTGCCAGTGGTGAGACAGGGGGAGGCAATGAGCAGTTCTTC. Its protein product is CASGETGGGNEQFF.